A single sample is the source of the 24 T cell receptor beta chains below, sequenced in a study of cytomegalovirus exposure and HLA in healthy donors. PCR used 60 Vbeta primers and 13 Jbeta primers. Using immunoSEQ multiplex PCR, the repertoire was profiled, and TCRdb retains in-frame clones only, with some absent. The sample yields about 69,000 clones, less than 75% seen once. The sequenced material came from PBMCs. These receptors were obtained from a woman in her thirties in good health and CMV-seronegative.

The chain links TRBV7-9 to TRBJ1-5, with 11 bases fitting TRBD1. Germline values: CDR1 SEHNR, CDR2 FQNEAQ (reference sequence). The V gene end was trimmed by 1 base and the J gene end by 0 bases; junction bases not matched to a gene: 5. The CDR3 spans 18 residues. As DNA, the CDR3 is TGTGCCAGCAGCTTAGGGGGGACAGGGGGTTTTAGCAATCAGCCCCAGCATTTT. This sequence encodes CASSLGGTGGFSNQPQHF.

This clone is a singleton in its sample. The rearrangement uses TRBV30 and TRBJ2-7; TRBD1 matches 8 bases. V lost 1 base, J lost 4 bases, and 12 bases stayed unmatched. CDR1 is GTSNPN, CDR2 SVGIG, per germline (reference sequence). This CDR3 region has 16 residues. CDR3 nucleotide sequence: TGTGCCTGGAGTGACCAGGGACAGGTAATCCAATACGAGCAGTACTTC. Amino acids: CAWSDQGQVIQYEQYF. Drawing the rest from reference TRBV30 and TRBJ2-7, the complete variable domain is SQTIHQWPATLVQPVGSPLSLECTVEGTSNPNLYWYRQAAGRGLQLLFYSVGIGQISSEVPQNLSASRPQDRQFILSSKKLLLSDSGFYLCAWSDQGQVIQYEQYFGPGTRLTVT.

The sample holds many counts of this clone. The chain is built from TRBV6-1 and TRBJ2-3; D may be TRBD1 (6 bases). Trimming took off 2 bases at V and 2 bases at J, with 11 bases between the two ends. The CDR3 has 15 amino acids. Germline assignment: CDR1 MNHNS and CDR2 SASEGT. The CDR3 DNA reads TGTGCCAGCAGTGAACTTGGGGACAACACAGATACGCAGTATTTT. Encoded protein: CASSELGDNTDTQYF.

The chain links TRBV30 to TRBJ2-1, with a weak D call TRBD2 (5 bases). Germline CDR1 is GTSNPN and CDR2 is SVGIG (reference sequence). V was clipped by 0 bases and J by 2 bases, with 14 bases between them. This CDR3 is 16 amino acids long. CDR3 residues: CAWSVSGSVPYNEQFF. In DNA form, the CDR3 reads TGTGCCTGGAGTGTAAGCGGTAGTGTCCCCTACAATGAGCAGTTCTTC.

This clone was seen only once. The chain joins TRBV5-1 to TRBJ2-5, with 12 bases lining up with TRBD2. This CDR3 region has 17 residues. After removal of 4 bases from V and 1 base from J, the junction contained 8 bases not matched to a gene. Germline loops: CDR1 SGHRS, CDR2 YFSETQ. This chain's CDR3 is CASSPLASGGAQETQYF. The CDR3 DNA follows: TGCGCCAGCAGCCCCCTAGCTAGCGGGGGGGCCCAAGAGACCCAGTACTTC.

The CDR3 here is CASSLAGGGAAFF. As DNA, the CDR3 is TGTGCCAGCAGCTTGGCCGGAGGGGGCGCAGCTTTCTTT. V usage is TRBV5-4 and J usage is TRBJ1-1; TRBD1 matches 7 bases. In germline, CDR1 is SGHNT, CDR2 YYREEE (reference sequence). Trimming removed 0 bases from V and 10 bases from J; junction bases left unmatched: 6. This CDR3 comprises 13 residues.

V and J are TRBV19 and TRBJ2-5; 12 positions match TRBD1. CDR1 and CDR2 from the germline V gene are LNHDA and SQIVND (reference sequence). Unmatched junction bases numbered 8, after V lost 3 bases and J lost 6 bases. The CDR3 contains 16 residues. CDR3: CASSISPGQGAKTQYF. In DNA form, the CDR3 reads TGTGCCAGTAGTATCTCACCGGGACAGGGGGCAAAGACCCAGTACTTC.

CDR3: CASSQSAYPLEQYF. For the CDR3, the DNA is TGCGCCAGCAGCCAATCCGCGTACCCCCTCGAGCAGTACTTC. V gene TRBV4-1 combines with J gene TRBJ2-7, with no clear D. The CDR3 totals 14 residues. Germline CDR1 is MGHRA and CDR2 is YSYEKL. Trimming left V 2 bases short and J 6 bases short, with 14 bases between.

This chain joins TRBV11-3 and TRBJ2-5, with a possible D match to TRBD1 (5 bases). Germline loops: CDR1 SGHNT, CDR2 YENEEA. The CDR3 has 14 residues. V lost 5 bases, J lost 5 bases, and 15 bases lay in between. DNA of the CDR3: TGTGCCAGCAGCCCCCGCAGTGGGGCGGAGACCCAGTACTTC. Residues: CASSPRSGAETQYF.

The V gene is TRBV5-1, the J gene TRBJ2-2, with D perhaps matching TRBD1 (5 bases). In germline, CDR1 is SGHRS, CDR2 YFSETQ. Trimming took 0 bases from V and 5 from J, leaving 14 bases between them. The CDR3 is made up of 16 amino acids. In DNA form, the CDR3 reads TGCGCCAGCAGCTTGGAGGGGTCCCTAGGGACCGGGGAGCTGTTTTTT. Translating it yields CASSLEGSLGTGELFF.

The rearrangement uses TRBV27 and TRBJ1-1; 8 bases are shared with TRBD1. The V segment lost 5 bases and the J segment 3 bases; nucleotides outside the gene matches: 5. Germline V gene sequence: CDR1 MNHEY, CDR2 SMNVEV (reference sequence). CDR3 length: 14 residues. The CDR3 loop reads CASSPGGAYTEAFF. CDR3 DNA sequence: TGTGCCAGCAGTCCAGGGGGCGCGTACACTGAAGCTTTCTTT.

This chain uses TRBV5-4 with TRBJ2-1, with 7 nucleotides matching TRBD1. The germline gives CDR1 SGHNT, CDR2 YYREEE (reference sequence). V was pared by 3 bases and J by 6 bases, with 3 bases of the junction left unmatched. The length of the CDR3 is 13 residues. CDR3 residues: CASSSTGVNEQFF. DNA for the CDR3: TGTGCCAGCAGCTCAACAGGGGTCAATGAGCAGTTCTTC.

The chain links TRBV30 to TRBJ1-5; 7 bases fit TRBD1. Germline CDR1 reads GTSNPN; CDR2 reads SVGIG (reference sequence). V lost 2 bases, J lost 3 bases, and 7 bases stayed unmatched. This CDR3 is built from 15 residues. The chain's CDR3 is CAWSRTGLLNQPQHF. In nucleotides, the CDR3 is TGTGCCTGGAGTCGGACAGGCCTTCTCAATCAGCCCCAGCATTTT.

The chain links TRBV5-5 to TRBJ2-1, with D unresolved. The CDR3 extends over 13 amino acids. In germline, CDR1 is SGHKS, CDR2 YYEKEE (reference sequence). Trimming removed 6 bases from V and 4 bases from J, with 11 bases in between. The CDR3 nucleotides are TGTGCCAGCACAATAAACCAGTACAATGAGCAGTTCTTC. Translation: CASTINQYNEQFF.

The chain recombines TRBV28 with TRBJ2-1; a weak D match, TRBD1 (6 bases). Trimming took 2 bases from V and 4 from J, leaving 9 bases between them. The CDR3 is made up of 14 amino acids. Germline CDR1 reads MDHEN; CDR2 reads SYDVKM. The CDR3 DNA reads as TGTGCCAGCAGTTTAGAGGGGGATTACAATGAGCAGTTCTTC. Encoded protein: CASSLEGDYNEQFF.

This chain uses TRBV5-6 with TRBJ2-7; weak D call: TRBD1 (7 bases). The CDR3 runs 13 residues. V dropped 6 bases and J dropped 6 bases, with 16 bases sitting between them. Germline V CDR1 and CDR2: SGHDT, YYEEEE. The CDR3: CASNTWQGGEQYF. In nucleotides, the CDR3 is TGTGCCAGCAACACTTGGCAGGGGGGCGAGCAGTACTTC.

The sample holds one count of this clone. CDR3 in DNA: TGTGCCAGCAGCCCCGACGGGGGTAATCAGCCCCAGCATTTT. Its protein is CASSPDGGNQPQHF. The genes are TRBV11-1 and TRBJ1-5; D is possibly TRBD1 (5 bases). With 5 bases removed from V and 4 bases from J, the gap between germline ends came to 12 bases. Germline values: CDR1 SGHAT, CDR2 FQDESV (reference sequence). The CDR3 is made up of 14 amino acids.

The chain combines TRBV7-3 with TRBJ1-1; 8 positions match TRBD1. Germline V gives CDR1 SGHTA, CDR2 FQGTGA. CDR3 size: 14 residues. The V segment lost 2 bases and the J segment 4 bases; nucleotides outside the gene matches: 3. The CDR3 here is CASSLQGARTEAFF. CDR3 nucleotide sequence: TGTGCCAGCAGCTTACAGGGGGCCCGCACTGAAGCTTTCTTT.

This clone occurred a few times. The V call is TRBV27, the J call TRBJ1-5; possible D gene TRBD1, 5 bases. Germline CDR1 is MNHEY and CDR2 is SMNVEV (reference sequence). V lost 1 base, J lost 7 bases, and 17 bases lay in between. This CDR3 comprises 16 residues. The CDR3 nucleotides are TGTGCCAGCAGTTTATTGGGCGCGGCAGGGCAACAGCCCCAGCATTTT. Residues: CASSLLGAAGQQPQHF.

The V call is TRBV7-6, the J call TRBJ1-1; D remains unclear. This CDR3 is 15 amino acids long. Deletions cut 2 bases from V and 4 bases from J, with 14 bases between. Germline values: CDR1 SGHVS, CDR2 FNYEAQ. CDR3 amino acids: CASSLSNRATTEAFF. In DNA, the CDR3 is TGTGCCAGCAGCTTAAGCAACCGAGCCACCACTGAAGCTTTCTTT.

The V and J genes are TRBV6-4 and TRBJ2-1; 12 bases are shared with TRBD2. In germline, CDR1 is MRHNA, CDR2 SNTAGT. CDR3 length equals 15 residues. The junction had 6 bases not matched to a gene; V was cut back by 4 bases and J by 8 bases. This CDR3 reads CASSASSGGADEQFF. In DNA, the CDR3 is TGTGCCAGCAGTGCCTCTAGCGGGGGGGCAGATGAGCAGTTCTTC.

This clone showed up just a few times. The chain uses TRBV7-3 and TRBJ2-7; D gene uncertain. Trimming shortened V by 2 bases and J by 0 bases, and 11 bases separated the two germline ends. Germline assignment: CDR1 SGHTA and CDR2 FQGTGA. This CDR3 is built from 15 residues. CDR3: CASSLGLGSSYEQYF. The CDR3 DNA reads as TGTGCCAGCAGCTTAGGATTGGGCAGCTCCTACGAGCAGTACTTC.

The chain uses TRBV6-5 and TRBJ2-2; D possibly corresponds to TRBD2 (5 bases). Germline values: CDR1 MNHEY, CDR2 SVGAGI. This CDR3 comprises 16 residues. Trimming cost V 3 bases and J 3 bases, with 14 bases left between them. The chain's CDR3 is CASSYGAEVYTGELFF. CDR3 DNA sequence: TGTGCCAGCAGTTATGGAGCGGAAGTGTACACCGGGGAGCTGTTTTTT.

This clone was found a few times. A much larger clone lies a single base off, so this may be a read error. The conserved phenylalanine or tryptophan normally closing the CDR3 is absent here, so this likely arose from a read error. This chain links TRBV6-6 with TRBJ1-3, with a possible D match to TRBD1 (6 bases). V lost 6 bases to trimming and J lost 0 bases, with 12 bases between them. The CDR3 consists of 15 residues. Germline CDR1 is MNHNY and CDR2 is SVGAGI (reference sequence). CDR3 in amino acids: CASSLGQFSGNTIYV. The DNA of the CDR3 is TGTGCCAGCAGCCTCGGACAGTTCTCTGGAAACACCATATATGTT.